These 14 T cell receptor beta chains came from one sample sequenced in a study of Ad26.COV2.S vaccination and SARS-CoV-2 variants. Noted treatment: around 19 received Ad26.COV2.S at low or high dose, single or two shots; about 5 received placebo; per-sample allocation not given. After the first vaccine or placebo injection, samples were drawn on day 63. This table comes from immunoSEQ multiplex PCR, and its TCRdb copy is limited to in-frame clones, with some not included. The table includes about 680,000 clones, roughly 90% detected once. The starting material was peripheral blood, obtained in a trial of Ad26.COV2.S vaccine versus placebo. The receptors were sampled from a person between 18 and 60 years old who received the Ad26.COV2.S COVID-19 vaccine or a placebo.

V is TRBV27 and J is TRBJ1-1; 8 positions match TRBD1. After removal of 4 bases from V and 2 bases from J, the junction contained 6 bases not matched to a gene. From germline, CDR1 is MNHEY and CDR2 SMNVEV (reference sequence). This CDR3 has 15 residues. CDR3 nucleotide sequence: TGTGCCAGCAGTTGGGGGACAGGTGGAAACACTGAAGCTTTCTTT. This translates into CASSWGTGGNTEAFF.

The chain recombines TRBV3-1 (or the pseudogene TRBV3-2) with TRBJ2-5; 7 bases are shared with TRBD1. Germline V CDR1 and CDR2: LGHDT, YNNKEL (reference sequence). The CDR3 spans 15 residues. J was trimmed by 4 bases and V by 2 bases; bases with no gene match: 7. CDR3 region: CASSQKGQSRETQYF. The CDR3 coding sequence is TGTGCCAGCAGCCAAAAGGGACAGAGCAGAGAGACCCAGTACTTC.

The CDR3 region is CASSSRSGTRSYEQYF. CDR3 nucleotides: TGTGCCAGTAGTTCAAGAAGCGGGACACGCTCCTACGAGCAGTACTTC. The rearrangement links TRBV19 to TRBJ2-7; D perhaps matches TRBD2 (7 bases). This CDR3 is built from 16 residues. V lost 5 bases, J lost 0 bases, and 17 bases lay in between. CDR1 is LNHDA, CDR2 SQIVND, per germline (reference sequence).

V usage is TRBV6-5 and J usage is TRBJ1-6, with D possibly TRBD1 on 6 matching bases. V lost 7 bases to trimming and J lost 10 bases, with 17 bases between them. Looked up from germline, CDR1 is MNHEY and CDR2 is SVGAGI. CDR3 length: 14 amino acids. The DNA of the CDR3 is TGTGCCAGCACAACAGGGTCCGGGAGCTCACCCCTCCACTTT. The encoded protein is CASTTGSGSSPLHF.

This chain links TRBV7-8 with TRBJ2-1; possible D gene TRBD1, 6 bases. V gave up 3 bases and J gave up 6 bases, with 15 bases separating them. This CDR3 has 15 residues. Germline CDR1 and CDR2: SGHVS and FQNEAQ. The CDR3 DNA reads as TGTGCCAGCAGCTTGTACAGGGCCCTTGGCAATGAGCAGTTCTTC. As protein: CASSLYRALGNEQFF. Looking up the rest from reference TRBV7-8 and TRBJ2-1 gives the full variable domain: GAGVSQSPRYKVAKRGQDVALRCDPISGHVSLFWYQQALGQGPEFLTYFQNEAQLDKSGLPSDRFFAERPEGSVSTLKIQRTQQEDSAVYLCASSLYRALGNEQFFGPGTRLTVL.

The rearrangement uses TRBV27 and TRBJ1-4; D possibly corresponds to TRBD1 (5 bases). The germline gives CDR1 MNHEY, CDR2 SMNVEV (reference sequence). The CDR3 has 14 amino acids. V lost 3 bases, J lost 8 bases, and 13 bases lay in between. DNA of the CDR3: TGTGCCAGCAGTTTGGGCAGGGTTGGGGAAAAACTGTTTTTT. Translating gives CASSLGRVGEKLFF.

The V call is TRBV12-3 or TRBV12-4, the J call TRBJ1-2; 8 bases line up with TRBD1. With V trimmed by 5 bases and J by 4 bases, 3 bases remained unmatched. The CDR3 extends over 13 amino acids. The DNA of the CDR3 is TGTGCCAGCAGTCCGGGACAGGCCTATGGCTACACCTTC. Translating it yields CASSPGQAYGYTF.

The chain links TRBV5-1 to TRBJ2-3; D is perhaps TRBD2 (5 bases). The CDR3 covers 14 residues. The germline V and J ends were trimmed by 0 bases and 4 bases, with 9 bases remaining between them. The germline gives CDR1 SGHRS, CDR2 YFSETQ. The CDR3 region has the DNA TGCGCCAGCAGCTTGGGCCCCGGGGCAGATACGCAGTATTTT. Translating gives CASSLGPGADTQYF.

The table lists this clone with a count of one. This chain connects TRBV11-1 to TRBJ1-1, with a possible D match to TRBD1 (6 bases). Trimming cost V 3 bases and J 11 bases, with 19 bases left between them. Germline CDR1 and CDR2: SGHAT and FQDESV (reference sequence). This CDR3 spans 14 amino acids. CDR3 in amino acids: CASSFGVGGGEAFF. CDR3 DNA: TGTGCCAGCAGCTTTGGCGTGGGGGGCGGAGAGGCTTTCTTT.

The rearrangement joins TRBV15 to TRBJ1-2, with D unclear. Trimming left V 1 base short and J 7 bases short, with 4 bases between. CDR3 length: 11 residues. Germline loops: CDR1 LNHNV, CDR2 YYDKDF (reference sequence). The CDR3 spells CATSRAGGYTF. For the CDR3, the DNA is TGTGCCACCAGCAGAGCCGGTGGCTACACCTTC. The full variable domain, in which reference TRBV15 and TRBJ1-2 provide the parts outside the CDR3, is DAMVIQNPRYQVTQFGKPVTLSCSQTLNHNVMYWYQQKSSQAPKLLFHYYDKDFNNEADTPDNFQSRRPNTSFCFLDIRSPGLGDTAMYLCATSRAGGYTFGSGTRLTVV.

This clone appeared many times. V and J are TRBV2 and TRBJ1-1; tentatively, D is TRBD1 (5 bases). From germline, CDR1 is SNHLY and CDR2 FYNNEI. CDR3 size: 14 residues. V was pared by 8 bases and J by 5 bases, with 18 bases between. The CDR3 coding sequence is TGTGCCAGCTTTCTCCGGGAGGGGCGAACTGAAGCTTTCTTT. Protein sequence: CASFLREGRTEAFF.

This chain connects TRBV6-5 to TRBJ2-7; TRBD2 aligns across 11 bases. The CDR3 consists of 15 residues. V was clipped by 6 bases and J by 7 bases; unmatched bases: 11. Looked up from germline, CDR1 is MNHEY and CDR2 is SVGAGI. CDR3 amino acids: CASSPSTSGRVEQYF. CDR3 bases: TGTGCCAGCAGCCCCTCCACTAGCGGGAGAGTGGAGCAGTACTTC.

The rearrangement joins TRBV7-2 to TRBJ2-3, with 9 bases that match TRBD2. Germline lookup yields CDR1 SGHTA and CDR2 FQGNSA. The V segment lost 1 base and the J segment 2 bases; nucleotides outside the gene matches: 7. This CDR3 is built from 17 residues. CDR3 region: CASSLEGGGGATDTQYF. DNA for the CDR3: TGTGCCAGCAGCTTAGAGGGTGGCGGGGGGGCCACAGATACGCAGTATTTT.

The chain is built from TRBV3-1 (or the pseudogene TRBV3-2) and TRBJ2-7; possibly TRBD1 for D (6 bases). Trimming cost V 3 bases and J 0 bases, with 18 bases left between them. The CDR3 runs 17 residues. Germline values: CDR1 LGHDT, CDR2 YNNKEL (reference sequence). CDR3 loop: CASSQNTDRLSSYEQYF. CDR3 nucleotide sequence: TGTGCCAGCAGCCAGAATACCGACAGGCTGAGCTCCTACGAGCAGTACTTC.